Shown below are 26 T cell receptor beta chains from a single sample sequenced in a study of control samples from healthy donors and cancer patients. TCRdb's copy holds only in-frame clones and misses some; the assay was immunoSEQ multiplex PCR. Seen here are 80,000 or so clones, about 92% observed once, and the top ten hold about 5%. The sample comprised blood. The origin of the receptors is a woman aged 60-75 years in good health.

V usage is TRBV4-3 and J usage is TRBJ2-3; tentatively, D is TRBD1 (5 bases). V was clipped by 0 bases and J by 7 bases, with 14 bases between them. The CDR3 contains 15 residues. Germline values: CDR1 LGHNA, CDR2 YSLEER. In DNA, the CDR3 is TGCGCCAGCAGCCAAGATACAGGAGTACGGAATACGCAGTATTTT. Encoded protein: CASSQDTGVRNTQYF.

The J gene is TRBJ2-7, the V gene TRBV7-8; D unresolved. This CDR3 has 15 amino acids. V was pared by 3 bases and J by 0 bases, with 12 bases between. The V gene's germline CDR1 is SGHVS and CDR2 FQNEAQ. DNA for the CDR3: TGTGCCAGCAGCTTCTCTCGGCTGAGCTCCTACGAGCAGTACTTC. Translation: CASSFSRLSSYEQYF.

The chain is built from TRBV27 and TRBJ2-7; D is tentatively TRBD1 or TRBD2 (5 bases each). There are 12 residues in the CDR3. Germline CDR1 and CDR2: MNHEY and SMNVEV (reference sequence). V lost 9 bases, J lost 2 bases, and 11 bases lay in between. CDR3 nucleotides: TGTGCCAGGGGGGACCCCCCCTACGAGCAGTACTTC. Its translation: CARGDPPYEQYF.

This clone was seen just once. The V gene is TRBV28, the J gene TRBJ2-1; 7 bases line up with TRBD2. The V segment lost 4 bases and the J segment 7 bases; nucleotides outside the gene matches: 7. Germline CDR1 and CDR2: MDHEN and SYDVKM. The CDR3 loop spans 14 amino acids. The CDR3 DNA sequence: TGTGCCAGCAGTTCGGGGGGTATGTTGAATGAGCAGTTCTTC. This codes for CASSSGGMLNEQFF.

The chain links TRBV7-2 to TRBJ1-2, with a weak D call TRBD1 (6 bases). The CDR3 has 14 amino acids. Germline assignment: CDR1 SGHTA and CDR2 FQGNSA. V was clipped by 4 bases and J by 8 bases, with 17 bases between them. The CDR3 region is CASSSIAGTLGYTF. The CDR3, as DNA: TGTGCCAGCAGCTCCATTGCCGGGACATTGGGCTACACCTTC. Full variable domain (outside the CDR3, taken from reference TRBV7-2 and TRBJ1-2): GAGVSQSPSNKVTEKGKDVELRCDPISGHTALYWYRQSLGQGLEFLIYFQGNSAPDKSGLPSDRFSAERTGGSVSTLTIQRTQQEDSAVYLCASSSIAGTLGYTFGSGTRLTVV.

The rearrangement uses TRBV5-1 and TRBJ1-1; 10 nucleotides match TRBD1. There are 17 residues in the CDR3. The trim removed 4 bases at V and 4 bases at J, leaving 13 bases unmatched. Germline V gene sequence: CDR1 SGHRS, CDR2 YFSETQ. The CDR3 protein is CASSLRQGADLSTEAFF. The CDR3 DNA is TGCGCCAGCAGCCTACGACAGGGGGCGGATCTGAGCACTGAAGCTTTCTTT.

For the CDR3, the DNA is TGTGCCAGCAGGTCCCACAGGGAGGCCTACGAGCAGTACTTC. This translates into CASRSHREAYEQYF. The rearrangement joins TRBV27 to TRBJ2-7, with D possibly being TRBD1 or TRBD2 (6 bases each). Trimming pared 6 bases from V and 2 bases from J, leaving 14 bases between. Germline V gene data show CDR1 as MNHEY and CDR2 as SMNVEV (reference sequence). The length of the CDR3 is 14 residues.

V gene TRBV6-2 or TRBV6-3 combines with J gene TRBJ2-7; D possibly uses TRBD1 or TRBD2 (5 bases each). Deletions cut 4 bases from V and 3 bases from J, with 16 bases between. CDR3 size: 15 residues. Germline V gene sequence: CDR1 MNHEY, CDR2 SVGEGT. CDR3 amino acids: CASSSPGTSFYEQYF. The CDR3 region has the DNA TGTGCCAGCAGTTCCCCCGGGACGTCTTTCTACGAGCAGTACTTC.

The chain recombines TRBV5-1 with TRBJ2-5, with 9 nucleotides matching TRBD1. The V gene end was trimmed by 0 bases and the J gene end by 5 bases; junction bases not matched to a gene: 5. Germline V lookup: CDR1 SGHRS, CDR2 YFSETQ. The CDR3 runs 15 residues. The CDR3 DNA follows: TGCGCCAGCAGCTTGGGGGACAGGGTCGGCGAGACCCAGTACTTC. This sequence encodes CASSLGDRVGETQYF.

The chain combines TRBV20-1 with TRBJ2-7, with 8 bases fitting TRBD1. CDR1 is DFQATT, CDR2 SNEGSKA, per germline (reference sequence). This CDR3 is built from 11 residues. J gave up 9 bases and V 3 bases, and 4 bases lay outside the gene matches. CDR3 DNA: TGCAGTGCTAGGACAGGGGAGGTGCAGTACTTC. Amino acids: CSARTGEVQYF.

The rearrangement links TRBV4-3 to TRBJ2-2, with TRBD2 identical over 8 bases. The V gene end was trimmed by 1 base and the J gene end by 0 bases; junction bases not matched to a gene: 1. The CDR3 extends over 16 amino acids. Germline-derived CDR1 and CDR2 are LGHNA and YSLEER. In DNA form, the CDR3 reads TGCGCCAGCAGCCAAGGGGGACTAGCGAACACCGGGGAGCTGTTTTTT. It encodes CASSQGGLANTGELFF.

The chain recombines TRBV18 with TRBJ1-1, with 7 nucleotides matching TRBD1. The CDR3 spans 16 residues. V was pared by 4 bases and J by 4 bases, with 12 bases of the junction left unmatched. CDR1 is KGHSH and CDR2 is LQKENI in the germline V gene. CDR3 region: CASSQVQGVDSTEAFF. The CDR3 nucleotides are TGTGCCAGCTCACAGGTGCAGGGGGTAGATTCCACTGAAGCTTTCTTT.

V usage is TRBV5-1 and J usage is TRBJ1-4; D may be TRBD1 (5 bases). V was shortened by 0 bases and J by 7 bases, with 13 bases between the two germline ends. The CDR3 length is 15 residues. Germline lookup yields CDR1 SGHRS and CDR2 YFSETQ. The CDR3 loop is CASSLVGGQGEKLFF. CDR3 nucleotide sequence: TGCGCCAGCAGCTTGGTTGGAGGGCAGGGTGAAAAACTGTTTTTT.

The chain couples TRBV2 to TRBJ1-5, with D possibly TRBD1 on 5 matching bases. Trimming removed 0 bases from V and 9 bases from J, with 9 bases in between. Germline CDR1 is SNHLY and CDR2 is FYNNEI. This CDR3 is built from 13 residues. The CDR3 loop is CASSEAGRGPQHF. CDR3 DNA: TGTGCCAGCAGTGAAGCCGGGAGGGGGCCCCAGCATTTT.

CDR3 region: CASSFRGPSSLEQFF. The CDR3 region has the DNA TGTGCCAGCAGTTTCAGGGGGCCCTCCTCTTTGGAGCAGTTCTTC. The chain carries TRBV28 and TRBJ2-1, with 8 bases identical to TRBD1. This CDR3 has 15 amino acids. With V trimmed by 3 bases and J by 10 bases, 11 bases remained unmatched. Germline V gives CDR1 MDHEN, CDR2 SYDVKM.

The chain links TRBV7-8 to TRBJ2-1; 14 nucleotides align to TRBD2. Germline assignment: CDR1 SGHVS and CDR2 FQNEAQ. V lost 4 bases to trimming and J lost 0 bases; unmatched junction nucleotides: 5. The CDR3 extends over 18 amino acids. CDR3: CASSSPGTSGSSYNEQFF. Here the CDR3 DNA reads TGTGCCAGCAGCTCCCCCGGGACTAGCGGGAGCTCCTACAATGAGCAGTTCTTC.

The chain links TRBV5-1 to TRBJ2-3, with TRBD2 matching over 9 bases. CDR3 length: 16 amino acids. Germline V gene lookup returns CDR1 SGHRS and CDR2 YFSETQ. Germline trimming cut 0 bases from V and 0 bases from J; bases unmatched to any gene: 2. The CDR3 region has the DNA TGCGCCAGCAGCTTGGGCGGGAGGGCTAGCACAGATACGCAGTATTTT. It yields the protein CASSLGGRASTDTQYF.

This chain joins TRBV14 and TRBJ2-7; 12 bases line up with TRBD1. Trimming cost V 1 base and J 2 bases; bases outside gene matches: 12. This CDR3 region has 19 residues. CDR1 and CDR2 (germline): SGHDN, FVKESK. Here the CDR3 reads CASSQVGSWGTGGTYEQYF. In DNA, the CDR3 is TGTGCCAGCAGCCAAGTCGGGAGCTGGGGGACAGGGGGCACCTACGAGCAGTACTTC.

This sequence joins TRBV24-1 and TRBJ2-2; the D is unclear. Germline values: CDR1 KGHDR, CDR2 SFDVKD. V was clipped by 5 bases and J by 1 base, with 10 bases between them. The CDR3 has 15 amino acids. The CDR3 nucleotides read TGTGCCACCAGTGGAGAGATTTGGAACACCGGGGAGCTGTTTTTT. As protein: CATSGEIWNTGELFF.

The chain employs TRBV5-6 and TRBJ2-3; 10 nucleotides align to TRBD2. Germline V gives CDR1 SGHDT, CDR2 YYEEEE. V lost 3 bases and J lost 0; bases outside the gene matches: 7. CDR3 size: 17 residues. CDR3 loop: CASSSSLTSGSTDTQYF. As DNA, the CDR3 is TGTGCCAGCAGCTCCTCCTTGACTAGCGGGAGCACAGATACGCAGTATTTT.

This clone was observed once. This chain uses TRBV19 with TRBJ2-5; 9 nucleotides match TRBD1. The V gene's germline CDR1 is LNHDA and CDR2 SQIVND (reference sequence). The trim removed 5 bases at V and 4 bases at J, leaving 5 bases unmatched. The CDR3 consists of 14 residues. The CDR3 reads CASSWGQGSETQYF. The CDR3 DNA sequence: TGTGCCAGTAGTTGGGGACAGGGATCAGAGACCCAGTACTTC.

The chain carries TRBV11-2 and TRBJ1-1, with a tentative D call TRBD1 (6 bases). V lost 4 bases and J 2 bases, leaving 14 bases between the germline ends. This CDR3 contains 15 residues. Germline lookup yields CDR1 SGHAT and CDR2 FQNNGV. The CDR3 is CASSSRTAINTEAFF. In DNA form, the CDR3 reads TGTGCCAGCAGCTCCAGGACAGCAATTAACACTGAAGCTTTCTTT. The full variable domain, rest sourced from reference TRBV11-2 and TRBJ1-1, is EAGVAQSPRYKIIEKRQSVAFWCNPISGHATLYWYQQILGQGPKLLIQFQNNGVVDDSQLPKDRFSAERLKGVDSTLKIQPAKLEDSAVYLCASSSRTAINTEAFFGQGTRLTVV.

This clone was recorded only once. The rearrangement uses TRBV28 and TRBJ2-7; 10 bases fit TRBD1. CDR1 is MDHEN, CDR2 SYDVKM, per germline. This CDR3 is built from 14 residues. V lost 6 bases and J lost 7; bases outside the gene matches: 9. This CDR3 reads CASRGTGANKEQYF. The CDR3 DNA follows: TGTGCCAGCAGAGGGACAGGGGCCAATAAAGAGCAGTACTTC.

Written as DNA, the CDR3 is TGTGCCAGCAGCTTAGCGGGAGTTTACAAAGCGGGGCAGTACTTC. Its translation: CASSLAGVYKAGQYF. This chain uses TRBV7-2 with TRBJ2-7; the D gene is possibly TRBD2 (6 bases). CDR1 is SGHTA and CDR2 is FQGNSA in the germline V gene. This CDR3 is 15 amino acids long. V was cut by 0 bases and J by 9 bases, with 18 bases left in between.

V usage is TRBV27 and J usage is TRBJ2-1; D not certain. V gave up 2 bases and J gave up 6 bases, with 8 bases separating them. CDR3 length: 13 amino acids. The germline V gene has CDR1 MNHEY and CDR2 SMNVEV (reference sequence). The CDR3 region is CASSLDHSNEQFF. Here the CDR3 DNA reads TGTGCCAGCAGTTTAGATCATTCCAATGAGCAGTTCTTC.

The gene calls are TRBV19 and TRBJ2-7, with 10 nucleotides matching TRBD1. Germline assignment: CDR1 LNHDA and CDR2 SQIVND (reference sequence). CDR3 length: 16 residues. Trimming took 5 bases from V and 0 from J; bases not matched to a gene: 7. CDR3 loop: CASSDPGQGNSYEQYF. CDR3 DNA: TGTGCCAGTAGTGATCCGGGACAGGGGAACTCCTACGAGCAGTACTTC.